This T cell receptor (beta chain) was observed in a study of cytotoxic CD8 clonotypes in ibrutinib-treated CLL. The CDR3 length is 14 residues. With 7 bases clipped from V and 3 bases from J, the junction kept 4 bases outside the gene matches. CDR1 MNHNS and CDR2 SASEGT come from the germline V gene. Using immunoSEQ multiplex PCR, the repertoire was profiled, and TCRdb retains in-frame clones only, with some absent. The data hold 150,000 or so clones, with 70% to 90% observed a single time. J is TRBJ2-3 and V is TRBV6-1, with TRBD1 matching 10 bases. This sequence originates from a human donor with chronic lymphocytic leukemia. The sample was PBMCs, taken after 24 months of ibrutinib treatment. The DNA of the CDR3 is TGTGCCAGCACCGGGACAGGGGTGACAGATACGCAGTATTTT. Translated, it gives CASTGTGVTDTQYF.